This T cell receptor (beta chain) was captured in a study of patients and donors after allogeneic stem cell transplantation. TCRdb reprocessed the RT-PCR reads via MiXCR and lists one record per CDR3 protein. The table includes about 89,000 distinct CDR3 sequences, about 48% detected once. V lost 1 base to trimming and J lost 0 bases, with 6 bases between them. The CDR3 extends over 15 amino acids. Sequencing used blood, either unsorted or a sorted T cell fraction (not recorded which). This sequence joins TRBV12-3 or TRBV12-4 and TRBJ1-4; no reliable D call. The clonotype originates from a human donor who was either an allogeneic HSCT recipient or a stem cell or donor lymphocyte infusion donor (not recorded which). It is not recorded whose cells these are; they may come from a transplant donor. CDR3 residues: CASSLEGPTNEKLFF. DNA for the CDR3: TGTGCCAGCAGTTTAGAGGGCCCAACTAATGAAAAACTGTTTTTT.